This T cell receptor beta chain is drawn from a study of Ad26.COV2.S vaccination and SARS-CoV-2 variants. Germline V gene sequence: CDR1 GTSNPN, CDR2 SVGIG (reference sequence). Trimming at V came to 2 bases and at J to 5 bases, leaving 5 bases not matched to a gene. The CDR3 runs 14 residues. Assay used: immunoSEQ multiplex PCR; TCRdb lists only in-frame clones, some missing. The sample has about 350,000 clones, 86% seen once. Treatment in this sample: around 19 received Ad26.COV2.S at low or high dose, single or two shots; 5 received placebo; per-sample allocation not given. The investigators took samples on day 63 after the first vaccine or placebo injection.

Sample: peripheral blood, taken in a trial of Ad26.COV2.S vaccine versus placebo. This TCR was sampled from a person aged 18-60 years who received the Ad26.COV2.S COVID-19 vaccine or a placebo. V and J are TRBV30 and TRBJ2-7, with 11 bases matching TRBD2. CDR3 bases: TGTGCCTGGAGTAAACTAGCGGGAGTCCACGAGCAGTACTTC. Translation gives CAWSKLAGVHEQYF.